This T cell receptor beta chain was captured in a study of T cells after yellow fever vaccination. One entry per CDR3 protein, called by TCRdb with MiXCR from the 5' RACE reads. Among about 580,000 distinct CDR3 sequences, roughly a sixth were seen once, and the ten largest hold approximately 15%. CDR1 is MGHDK, CDR2 SYGVNS, per germline. Trimming shortened V by 1 base and J by 7 bases, and 16 bases separated the two germline ends. This CDR3 comprises 15 residues. This clonotype turned up a few times. This rearrangement joins TRBV25-1 to TRBJ1-2, with D tentatively TRBD1 (6 bases). The sequencing here drew on PBMCs, taken less than 6 days after the first yellow fever vaccination. This TCR was recovered from a man aged 18 to 29 who received the YFV17D yellow fever vaccine. DNA of the CDR3: TGTGCCAGCAGTGAATTGGGCAGGGGCTATCGTGGCTACACCTTC. Translation: CASSELGRGYRGYTF.